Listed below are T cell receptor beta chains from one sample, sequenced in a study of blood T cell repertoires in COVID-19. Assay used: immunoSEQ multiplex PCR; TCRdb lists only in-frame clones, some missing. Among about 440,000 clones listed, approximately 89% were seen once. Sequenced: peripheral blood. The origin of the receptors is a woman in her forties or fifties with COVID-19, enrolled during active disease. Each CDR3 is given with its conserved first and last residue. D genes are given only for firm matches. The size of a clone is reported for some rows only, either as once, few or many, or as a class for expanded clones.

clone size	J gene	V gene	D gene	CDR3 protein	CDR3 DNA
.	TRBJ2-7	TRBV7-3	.	CASSPTGGSYEQYF	TGTGCCAGCAGCCCCACCGGGGGATCCTACGAGCAGTACTTC
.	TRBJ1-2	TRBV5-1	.	CASSSQGLLGYGYTF	TGCGCCAGCAGCTCACAGGGCCTTTTGGGCTATGGCTACACCTTC
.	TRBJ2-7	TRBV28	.	CASSTDIIRSYEQYF	TGTGCCAGCAGTACTGACATTATAAGATCCTACGAGCAGTACTTC
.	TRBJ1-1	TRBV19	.	CATKTGTHTEAFF	TGTGCCACTAAAACCGGGACACACACTGAAGCTTTCTTT
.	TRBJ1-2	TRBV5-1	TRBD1	CASRPGTGNGYTF	TGCGCCAGCAGACCCGGGACAGGGAATGGCTACACCTTC
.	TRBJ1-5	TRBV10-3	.	CAISENTNQPQHF	TGTGCCATCAGTGAGAACACCAATCAGCCCCAGCATTTT
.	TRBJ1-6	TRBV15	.	CATSSAGVLLLSYNSPLHF	TGTGCCACCAGCAGCGCCGGTGTCTTGCTCCTCTCCTATAATTCACCCCTCCACTTT
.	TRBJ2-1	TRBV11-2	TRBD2	CASRRLAVNEQFF	TGTGCCAGCAGAAGACTAGCAGTAAATGAGCAGTTCTTC
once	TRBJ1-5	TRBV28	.	CASSFGGRNQPQHF	TGTGCCAGCAGTTTCGGCGGGCGCAATCAGCCCCAGCATTTT
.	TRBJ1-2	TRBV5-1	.	CASSVTGVGNYGYTF	TGCGCCAGCAGCGTGACGGGAGTCGGGAACTATGGCTACACCTTC
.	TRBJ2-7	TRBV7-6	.	CASSLGSGVLEQYF	TGTGCCAGCAGCTTAGGCTCAGGGGTCTTAGAGCAGTACTTC
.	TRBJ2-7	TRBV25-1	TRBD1	CASSRDRVENYEQYF	TGTGCCAGCAGTAGGGACAGGGTCGAAAACTACGAGCAGTACTTC
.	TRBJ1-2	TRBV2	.	CASSVKTGLGGYTF	TGTGCCAGCAGTGTAAAAACAGGGTTAGGAGGCTACACCTTC
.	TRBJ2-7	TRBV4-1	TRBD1	CASSFAGGAYEQYF	TGCGCCAGCAGCTTCGCAGGGGGCGCCTACGAGCAGTACTTC
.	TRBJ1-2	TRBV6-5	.	CASGEGTGDGYTF	TGTGCCAGCGGGGAGGGGACTGGGGATGGCTACACCTTC
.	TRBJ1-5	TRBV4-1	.	CASSHYDGAGQPQHF	TGCGCCAGCAGCCATTATGACGGTGCGGGGCAGCCCCAGCATTTT
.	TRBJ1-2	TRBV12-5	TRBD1	CASAITTGVGGYTF	TGTGCTAGTGCCATAACAACAGGGGTCGGAGGCTACACCTTC
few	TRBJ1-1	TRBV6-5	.	CASSLSGAEAFF	TGTGCCAGCAGTTTGTCGGGGGCTGAAGCTTTCTTT
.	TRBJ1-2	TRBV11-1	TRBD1	CASSALRTGVNYGYTF	TGTGCCAGCAGCGCCCTAAGGACAGGAGTCAACTATGGCTACACCTTC
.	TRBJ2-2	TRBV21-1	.	CASEARGLLRDTGELFF	TGTGCCAGCGAGGCCAGGGGGCTCCTCCGGGACACCGGGGAGCTGTTTTTT
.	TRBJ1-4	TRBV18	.	CASSPTQQGTGEKLFF	TGTGCCAGCTCACCAACACAACAGGGAACGGGGGAAAAACTGTTTTTT
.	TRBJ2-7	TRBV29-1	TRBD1	CSVQGQGAGEQYF	TGCAGCGTCCAGGGGCAGGGGGCTGGGGAGCAGTACTTC
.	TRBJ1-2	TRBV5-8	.	CASSLAGFAYGYTF	TGTGCCAGCAGCTTGGCAGGGTTCGCCTATGGCTACACCTTC
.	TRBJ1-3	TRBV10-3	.	CAISEPTAAGNTIYF	TGTGCCATCAGTGAACCGACAGCTGCTGGAAACACCATATATTTT
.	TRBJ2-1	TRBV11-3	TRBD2	CASSLLGGGAMGEQFF	TGTGCCAGCAGCTTATTGGGCGGGGGGGCCATGGGTGAGCAGTTCTTC
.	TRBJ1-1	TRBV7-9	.	CASTPEDLGASTTEAFF	TGTGCCAGCACCCCAGAGGATCTGGGGGCGTCGACGACTGAAGCTTTCTTT
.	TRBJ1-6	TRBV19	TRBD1	CASSIQRQGGSPLHF	TGTGCCAGTAGTATTCAGCGACAGGGGGGTTCACCCCTCCACTTT
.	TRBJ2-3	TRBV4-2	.	CASSQVPGGPTDTQYF	TGTGCCAGCAGCCAAGTTCCGGGGGGCCCCACAGATACGCAGTATTTT
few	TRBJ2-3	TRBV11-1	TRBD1	CASSLLTGGGDTQYF	TGTGCCAGCAGCTTACTGACAGGGGGCGGAGATACGCAGTATTTT
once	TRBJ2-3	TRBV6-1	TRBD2	CASSESSGGANTQYF	TGTGCCAGCAGTGAATCGTCGGGGGGGGCAAATACGCAGTATTTT
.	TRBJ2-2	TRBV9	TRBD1	CASSVGGTGGDTGELFF	TGTGCCAGCAGCGTAGGGGGGACAGGGGGCGACACCGGGGAGCTGTTTTTT
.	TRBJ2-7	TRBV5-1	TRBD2	CASSLVGTSGGTTYEQYF	TGCGCCAGCAGCTTGGTCGGGACTAGCGGGGGCACTACCTACGAGCAGTACTTC